This is a list of T cell receptor beta chains from one sample in a study of tumor-infiltrating lymphocytes in primary liver carcinoma. One entry per CDR3 protein results from TCRdb running MiXCR on the multiplex PCR reads. This sample carries about 300,000 distinct CDR3 sequences, 65% of them seen once, and the ten largest clones take about 9.4%. The source material was peripheral blood. These receptor sequences come from a man in his forties or fifties with primary liver carcinoma and hepatitis B virus infection. Each CDR3 is given with its conserved first and last residue. Each record gives: CDR3 protein, CDR3 DNA, clone size, V gene, D gene, J gene. The D gene is left open where the match is weak. Where a row states a size, it is once, few, many or the class of an expanded clone; other rows omit it.

cdr3_aa: CASSFRPNEKLFF
cdr3_nt: TGTGCCAGCAGCTTTAGGCCCAATGAAAAACTGTTTTTT
clone_size: few
v_call: TRBV13
d_call: NA
j_call: TRBJ1-4

cdr3_aa: CSVGPSGLAYSEQLF
cdr3_nt: TGCAGCGTTGGGCCCTCGGGACTAGCGTACAGTGAGCAGCTCTTC
clone_size: NA
v_call: TRBV29-1
d_call: TRBD2
j_call: TRBJ2-1

cdr3_aa: CASSTRRDSYNEQFF
cdr3_nt: TGTGCCAGCAGTACCCGAAGGGACTCCTACAATGAGCAGTTCTTC
clone_size: many
v_call: TRBV6-2/TRBV6-3
d_call: NA
j_call: TRBJ2-1

cdr3_aa: CATRGGTEGETQYF
cdr3_nt: TGTGCCACTCGGGGAGGGACGGAAGGAGAGACCCAGTACTTC
clone_size: many
v_call: TRBV10-3
d_call: TRBD2
j_call: TRBJ2-5

cdr3_aa: CASSSLTDRQYF
cdr3_nt: TGTGCCAGCAGTTCCCTCACAGATAGGCAGTATTTT
clone_size: NA
v_call: TRBV28
d_call: NA
j_call: TRBJ2-3

cdr3_aa: CASSSGQGFNRPQHF
cdr3_nt: TGTGCCAGCAGTTCGGGACAGGGATTCAATCGGCCCCAGCATTTT
clone_size: NA
v_call: TRBV6-5
d_call: TRBD1
j_call: TRBJ1-5

cdr3_aa: CASIGTSGYTDTQYF
cdr3_nt: TGTGCCAGCATAGGGACTAGCGGCTACACAGATACGCAGTATTTT
clone_size: NA
v_call: TRBV28
d_call: TRBD2
j_call: TRBJ2-3

cdr3_aa: CATRDANSGANVLTF
cdr3_nt: TGTGCCACCAGAGATGCCAACTCTGGGGCCAACGTCCTGACTTTC
clone_size: once
v_call: TRBV24-1
d_call: NA
j_call: TRBJ2-6

cdr3_aa: CAWSHPEHEQYF
cdr3_nt: TGTGCCTGGAGCCACCCCGAGCACGAGCAGTACTTC
clone_size: NA
v_call: TRBV30
d_call: NA
j_call: TRBJ2-7

cdr3_aa: CASSPLVGGDTKYF
cdr3_nt: TGCGCCAGCAGCCCCCTGGTGGGTGGCGATACGAAGTATTTT
clone_size: NA
v_call: TRBV5-1
d_call: NA
j_call: TRBJ2-3

cdr3_aa: CASSASWGDTEALF
cdr3_nt: TGTGCCAGCAGTGCGAGTTGGGGGGACACTGAAGCTCTCTTT
clone_size: NA
v_call: TRBV6-1
d_call: NA
j_call: TRBJ1-1

cdr3_aa: CASRDGYSDQPQHF
cdr3_nt: TGTGCCAGCAGAGACGGATATAGCGATCAGCCCCAGCATTTT
clone_size: NA
v_call: TRBV6-1
d_call: NA
j_call: TRBJ1-5

cdr3_aa: CASSPELESSYEQYF
cdr3_nt: TGTGCCAGCAGTCCCGAACTAGAGAGCTCCTACGAGCAGTACTTC
clone_size: few
v_call: TRBV6-2/TRBV6-3
d_call: NA
j_call: TRBJ2-7

cdr3_aa: CAWSKGTGGAYSNQPQHF
cdr3_nt: TGTGCCTGGAGTAAGGGGACAGGGGGAGCATATAGCAATCAGCCCCAGCATTTT
clone_size: NA
v_call: TRBV30
d_call: TRBD1
j_call: TRBJ1-5

cdr3_aa: CASSLNKGSYGYTF
cdr3_nt: TGTGCCAGCAGCTTGAACAAGGGGAGTTATGGCTACACCTTC
clone_size: NA
v_call: TRBV11-2
d_call: NA
j_call: TRBJ1-2

cdr3_aa: CAIRGSRYEQYF
cdr3_nt: TGTGCCATCAGAGGGTCGCGGTACGAGCAGTACTTC
clone_size: NA
v_call: TRBV28
d_call: NA
j_call: TRBJ2-7

cdr3_aa: CPSSLGDTPAGNTIYF
cdr3_nt: TGTCCCAGCAGCTTAGGGGACACACCAGCTGGAAACACCATATATTTT
clone_size: NA
v_call: TRBV7-8
d_call: NA
j_call: TRBJ1-3

cdr3_aa: CASRRTSGSGGTDTQYF
cdr3_nt: TGTGCCAGCAGACGGACTAGCGGTTCGGGGGGCACAGATACGCAGTATTTT
clone_size: NA
v_call: TRBV7-2
d_call: TRBD2
j_call: TRBJ2-3

cdr3_aa: CASSPGQATYEQYF
cdr3_nt: TGTGCCAGCTCACCTGGACAGGCTACCTACGAGCAGTACTTC
clone_size: NA
v_call: TRBV18
d_call: TRBD1
j_call: TRBJ2-7

cdr3_aa: CASSRGTHGNYGYTF
cdr3_nt: TGTGCCAGCAGCAGAGGGACACATGGGAACTATGGCTACACCTTC
clone_size: NA
v_call: TRBV5-6
d_call: NA
j_call: TRBJ1-2

cdr3_aa: CTSSRWGAGELFF
cdr3_nt: TGCACCAGCAGCCGGTGGGGGGCCGGGGAGCTGTTTTTT
clone_size: NA
v_call: TRBV11-1
d_call: NA
j_call: TRBJ2-2

cdr3_aa: CASSEGSHPANTGELFF
cdr3_nt: TGTGCCAGCAGTGAAGGCAGCCACCCCGCGAACACCGGGGAGCTGTTTTTT
clone_size: once
v_call: TRBV6-1
d_call: NA
j_call: TRBJ2-2